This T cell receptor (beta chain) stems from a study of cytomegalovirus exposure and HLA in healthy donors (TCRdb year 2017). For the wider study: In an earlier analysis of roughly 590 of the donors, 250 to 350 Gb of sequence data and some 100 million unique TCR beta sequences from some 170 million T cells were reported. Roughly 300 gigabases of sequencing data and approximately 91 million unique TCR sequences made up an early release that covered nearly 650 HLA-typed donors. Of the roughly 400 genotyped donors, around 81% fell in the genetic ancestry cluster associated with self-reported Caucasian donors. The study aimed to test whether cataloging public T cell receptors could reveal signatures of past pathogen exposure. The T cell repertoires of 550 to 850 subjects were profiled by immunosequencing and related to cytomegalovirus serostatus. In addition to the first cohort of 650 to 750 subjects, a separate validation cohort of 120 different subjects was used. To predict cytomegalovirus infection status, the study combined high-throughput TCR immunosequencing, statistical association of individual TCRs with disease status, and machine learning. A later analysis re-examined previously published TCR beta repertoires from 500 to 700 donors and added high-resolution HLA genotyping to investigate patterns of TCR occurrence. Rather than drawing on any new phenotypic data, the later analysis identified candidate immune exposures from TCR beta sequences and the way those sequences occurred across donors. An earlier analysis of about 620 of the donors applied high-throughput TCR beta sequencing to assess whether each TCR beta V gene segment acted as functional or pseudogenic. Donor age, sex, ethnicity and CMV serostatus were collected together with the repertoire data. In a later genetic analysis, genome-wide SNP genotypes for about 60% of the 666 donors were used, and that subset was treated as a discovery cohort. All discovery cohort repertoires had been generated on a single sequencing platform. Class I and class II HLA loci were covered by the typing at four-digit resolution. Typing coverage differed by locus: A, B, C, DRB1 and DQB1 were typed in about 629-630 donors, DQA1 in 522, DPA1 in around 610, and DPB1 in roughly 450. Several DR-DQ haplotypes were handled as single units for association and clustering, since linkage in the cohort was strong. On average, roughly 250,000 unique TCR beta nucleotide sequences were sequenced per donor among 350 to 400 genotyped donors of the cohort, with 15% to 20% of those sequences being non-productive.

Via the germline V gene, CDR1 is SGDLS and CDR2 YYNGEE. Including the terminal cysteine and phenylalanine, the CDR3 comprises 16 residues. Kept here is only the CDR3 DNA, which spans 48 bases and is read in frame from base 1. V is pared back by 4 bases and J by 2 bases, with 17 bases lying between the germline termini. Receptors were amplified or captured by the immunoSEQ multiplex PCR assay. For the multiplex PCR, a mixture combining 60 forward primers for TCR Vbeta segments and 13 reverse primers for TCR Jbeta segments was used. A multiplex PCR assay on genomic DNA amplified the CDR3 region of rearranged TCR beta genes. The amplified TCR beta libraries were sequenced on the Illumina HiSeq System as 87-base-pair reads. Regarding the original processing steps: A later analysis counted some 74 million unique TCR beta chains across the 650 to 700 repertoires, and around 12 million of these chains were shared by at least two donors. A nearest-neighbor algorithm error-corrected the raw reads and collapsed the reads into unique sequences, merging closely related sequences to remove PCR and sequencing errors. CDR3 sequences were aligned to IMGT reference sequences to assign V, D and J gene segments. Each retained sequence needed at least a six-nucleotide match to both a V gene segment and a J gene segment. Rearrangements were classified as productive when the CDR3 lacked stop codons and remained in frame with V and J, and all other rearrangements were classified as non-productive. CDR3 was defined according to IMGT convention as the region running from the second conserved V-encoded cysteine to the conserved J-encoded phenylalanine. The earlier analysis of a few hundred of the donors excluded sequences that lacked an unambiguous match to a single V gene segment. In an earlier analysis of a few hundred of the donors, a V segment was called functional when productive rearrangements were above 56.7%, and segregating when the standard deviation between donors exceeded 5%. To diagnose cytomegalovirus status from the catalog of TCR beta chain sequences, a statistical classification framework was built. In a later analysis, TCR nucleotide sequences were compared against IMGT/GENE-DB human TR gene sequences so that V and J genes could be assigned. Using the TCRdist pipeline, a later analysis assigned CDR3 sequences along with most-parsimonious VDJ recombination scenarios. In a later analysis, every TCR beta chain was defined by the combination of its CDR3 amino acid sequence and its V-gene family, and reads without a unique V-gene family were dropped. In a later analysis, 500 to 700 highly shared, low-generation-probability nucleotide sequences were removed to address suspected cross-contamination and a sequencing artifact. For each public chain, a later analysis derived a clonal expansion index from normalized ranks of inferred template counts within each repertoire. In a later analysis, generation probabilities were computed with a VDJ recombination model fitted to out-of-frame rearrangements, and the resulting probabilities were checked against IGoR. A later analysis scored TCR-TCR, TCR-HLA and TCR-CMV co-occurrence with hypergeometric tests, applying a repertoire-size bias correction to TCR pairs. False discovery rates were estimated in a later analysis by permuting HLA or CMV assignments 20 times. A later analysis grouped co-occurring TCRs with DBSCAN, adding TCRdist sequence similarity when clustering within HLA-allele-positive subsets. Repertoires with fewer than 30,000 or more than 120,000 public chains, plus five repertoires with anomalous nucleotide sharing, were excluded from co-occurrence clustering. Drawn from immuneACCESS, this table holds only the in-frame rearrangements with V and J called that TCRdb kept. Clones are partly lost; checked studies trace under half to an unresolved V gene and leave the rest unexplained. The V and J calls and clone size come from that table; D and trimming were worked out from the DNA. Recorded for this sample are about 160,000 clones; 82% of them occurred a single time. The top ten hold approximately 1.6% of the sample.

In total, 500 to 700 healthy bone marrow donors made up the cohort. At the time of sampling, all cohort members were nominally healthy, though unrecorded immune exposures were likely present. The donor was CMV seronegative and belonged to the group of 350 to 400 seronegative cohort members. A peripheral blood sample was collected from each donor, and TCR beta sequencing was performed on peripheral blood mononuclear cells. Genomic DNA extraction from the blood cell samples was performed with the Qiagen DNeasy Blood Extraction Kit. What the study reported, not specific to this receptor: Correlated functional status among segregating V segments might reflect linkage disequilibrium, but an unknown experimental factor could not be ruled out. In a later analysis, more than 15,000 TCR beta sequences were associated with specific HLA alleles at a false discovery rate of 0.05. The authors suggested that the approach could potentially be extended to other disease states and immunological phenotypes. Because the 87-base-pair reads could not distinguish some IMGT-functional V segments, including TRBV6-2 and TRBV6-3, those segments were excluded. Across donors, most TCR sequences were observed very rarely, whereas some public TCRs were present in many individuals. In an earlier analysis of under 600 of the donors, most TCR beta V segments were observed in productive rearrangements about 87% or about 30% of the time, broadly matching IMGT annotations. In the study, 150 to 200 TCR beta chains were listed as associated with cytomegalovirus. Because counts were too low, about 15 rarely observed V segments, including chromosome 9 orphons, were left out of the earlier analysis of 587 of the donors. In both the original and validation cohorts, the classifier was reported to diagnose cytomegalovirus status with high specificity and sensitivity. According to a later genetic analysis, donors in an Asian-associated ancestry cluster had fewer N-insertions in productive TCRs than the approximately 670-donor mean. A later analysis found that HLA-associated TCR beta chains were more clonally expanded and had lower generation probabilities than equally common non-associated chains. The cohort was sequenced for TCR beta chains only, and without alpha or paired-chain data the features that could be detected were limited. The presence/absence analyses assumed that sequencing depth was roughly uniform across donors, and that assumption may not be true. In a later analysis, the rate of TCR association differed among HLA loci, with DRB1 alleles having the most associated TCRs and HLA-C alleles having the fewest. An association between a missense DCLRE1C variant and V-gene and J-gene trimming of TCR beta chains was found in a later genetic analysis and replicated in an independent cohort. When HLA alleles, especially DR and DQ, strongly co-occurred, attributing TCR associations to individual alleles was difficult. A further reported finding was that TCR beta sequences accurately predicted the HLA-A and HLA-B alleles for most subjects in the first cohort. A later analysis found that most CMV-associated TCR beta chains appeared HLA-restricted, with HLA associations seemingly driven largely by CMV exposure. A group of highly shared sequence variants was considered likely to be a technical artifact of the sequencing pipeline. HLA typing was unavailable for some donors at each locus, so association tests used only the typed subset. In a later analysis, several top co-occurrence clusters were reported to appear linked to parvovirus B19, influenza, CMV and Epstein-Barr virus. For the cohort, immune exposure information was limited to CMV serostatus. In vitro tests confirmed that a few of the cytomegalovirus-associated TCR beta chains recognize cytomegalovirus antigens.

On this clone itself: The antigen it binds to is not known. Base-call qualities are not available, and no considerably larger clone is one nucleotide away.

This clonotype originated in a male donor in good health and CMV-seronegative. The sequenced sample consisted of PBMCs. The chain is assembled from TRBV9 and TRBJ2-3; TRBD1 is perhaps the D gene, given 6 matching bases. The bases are TGTGCCAGCAGCTCCTCTGGTAACAGGGCCACAGATACGCAGTATTTT. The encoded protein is CASSSSGNRATDTQYF. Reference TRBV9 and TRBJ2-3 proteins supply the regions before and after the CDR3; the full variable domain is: DSGVTQTPKHLITATGQRVTLRCSPRSGDLSVYWYQQSLDQGLQFLIQYYNGEERAKGNILERFSAQQFPDLHSELNLSSLELGDSALYFCASSSSGNRATDTQYFGPGTRLTVL.